Below are 21 T cell receptor beta chains sequenced from a single sample in a study of CD8 T cells in Susac syndrome. When the RNA was reverse transcribed, random hexamers were used with an input of 0.5 to 1 ug. Each CDR3 protein gets one entry after TCRdb re-called the immunoSEQ multiplex PCR reads with MiXCR. The data hold some 160,000 distinct CDR3 sequences, with roughly 94% observed a single time. Material: CD4+ T cells from PBMCs. Receptor source: a human donor with Susac syndrome.

The chain joins TRBV7-6 to TRBJ2-7, with a possible D match to TRBD1 (5 bases). Germline V gene data show CDR1 as SGHVS and CDR2 as FNYEAQ. V lost 1 base, J lost 6 bases, and 13 bases lay in between. The CDR3 loop spans 14 amino acids. CDR3 residues: CASSLEGKSGEQYF. CDR3 coding DNA: TGTGCCAGCAGCTTAGAGGGGAAGTCGGGCGAGCAGTACTTC.

The chain carries TRBV9 and TRBJ2-3; D possibly uses TRBD1 or TRBD2 (5 bases each). Germline V gives CDR1 SGDLS, CDR2 YYNGEE. The CDR3 loop spans 14 amino acids. The V gene lost 6 bases and the J gene lost 2 bases, with 13 bases spanning the gap. The CDR3 region is CASNRDGHTDTQYF. The DNA for the CDR3 is TGTGCCAGCAACCGGGACGGACACACAGATACGCAGTATTTT.

The genes are TRBV5-4 and TRBJ1-4, with 10 bases lining up with TRBD1. Germline CDR1 reads SGHNT; CDR2 reads YYREEE (reference sequence). V dropped 3 bases and J dropped 8; count of bases not matched to a gene: 7. There are 15 residues in the CDR3. The CDR3 DNA is TGTGCCAGCAGCTCGGGGGGACAGGGGAAAGAAAAACTGTTTTTT. This encodes CASSSGGQGKEKLFF.

This sequence joins TRBV7-9 and TRBJ2-7; D gene ambiguous. This CDR3 is built from 12 residues. Trimming removed 6 bases from V and 4 bases from J, with 10 bases in between. Germline CDR1 SEHNR, CDR2 FQNEAQ (reference sequence). Written as DNA, the CDR3 is TGTGCCAGCAGTTCAGAGACATACGAGCAGTACTTC. Translating gives CASSSETYEQYF.

The chain combines TRBV30 with TRBJ1-1; maybe TRBD1 (6 bases). The CDR3 sequence is 13 residues long. The V end was cut by 0 bases, the J end by 2 bases, with 7 bases between. Germline-derived CDR1 and CDR2 are GTSNPN and SVGIG (reference sequence). As DNA, the CDR3 is TGTGCCTGGAGTGTGGACAGTAACACTGAAGCTTTCTTT. This encodes CAWSVDSNTEAFF.

The rearrangement uses TRBV6-1 and TRBJ2-5; 10 bases agree with TRBD2. V was clipped by 6 bases and J by 4 bases; unmatched bases: 17. This CDR3 is 18 amino acids long. The germline V gene encodes CDR1 MNHNS and CDR2 SASEGT. The CDR3 reads CASSWKLAGRGGGETQYF. CDR3 DNA: TGTGCCAGCAGCTGGAAACTAGCGGGGCGCGGCGGGGGAGAGACCCAGTACTTC.

V is TRBV6-5 and J is TRBJ2-5; D gene uncertain. The CDR3 is 14 amino acids. Trimming removed 6 bases from V and 3 bases from J, with 14 bases in between. Germline loops: CDR1 MNHEY, CDR2 SVGAGI. CDR3 in amino acids: CASSFSLAKETQYF. As DNA, the CDR3 is TGTGCCAGCAGCTTCAGCTTGGCGAAAGAGACCCAGTACTTC.

This chain connects TRBV25-1 to TRBJ1-1, with unresolved D. Trimming took 1 base from V and 3 from J, leaving 21 bases between them. Germline V gives CDR1 MGHDK, CDR2 SYGVNS. This CDR3 has 18 residues. The CDR3 loop is CASSELARPGVVHTEAFF. Here the CDR3 DNA reads TGTGCCAGCAGTGAATTAGCTAGGCCCGGGGTGGTGCACACTGAAGCTTTCTTT.

The sample holds one count of this clonotype. This chain uses TRBV2 with TRBJ2-7, with D perhaps assigned TRBD1 or TRBD2 (5 bases each). The CDR3 loop spans 15 amino acids. CDR1 is SNHLY, CDR2 FYNNEI, per germline. V shed 11 bases and J shed 0 bases, with 20 bases lying between them. The CDR3 here is CAARRGDSNSYEQYF. The CDR3 DNA follows: TGTGCCGCAAGAAGGGGAGACTCGAACTCCTACGAGCAGTACTTC.

This clonotype was seen once. The J gene is TRBJ1-1, the V gene TRBV29-1; TRBD1 matches 11 bases. From germline, CDR1 is SQVTM and CDR2 ANQGSEA. The CDR3 contains 12 residues. V was pared by 6 bases and J by 6 bases, with 3 bases of the junction left unmatched. In DNA, the CDR3 is TGCAGCGTGGGACAGGGGGTGTCTGAAGCTTTCTTT. Translation gives CSVGQGVSEAFF.

The chain carries TRBV20-1 and TRBJ2-2; D is undetermined. V was trimmed by 5 bases and J by 6 bases, leaving 10 bases between them. The germline CDR1 and CDR2 sequences are DFQATT and SNEGSKA (reference sequence). The CDR3 has 12 amino acids. CDR3 sequence: CSASRPAGELFF. The CDR3 DNA follows: TGCAGTGCTTCCCGGCCCGCCGGGGAGCTGTTTTTT.

The J gene is TRBJ1-5, the V gene TRBV2; D is possibly TRBD1 (5 bases). CDR1 is SNHLY and CDR2 is FYNNEI in the germline V gene. The CDR3 is 16 amino acids. V was cut by 3 bases and J by 3 bases, with 15 bases left in between. Written as DNA, the CDR3 is TGTGCCAGCAGTGATTGGGGGGGAGGGAACAATCAGCCCCAGCATTTT. Encoded protein: CASSDWGGGNNQPQHF. The full variable domain, in which reference TRBV2 and TRBJ1-5 provide the parts outside the CDR3, is EPEVTQTPSHQVTQMGQEVILRCVPISNHLYFYWYRQILGQKVEFLVSFYNNEISEKSEIFDDQFSVERPDGSNFTLKIRSTKLEDSAMYFCASSDWGGGNNQPQHFGDGTRLSIL.

The rearrangement links TRBV6-5 to TRBJ2-1; D is perhaps TRBD2 (5 bases). Trimming cost V 6 bases and J 0 bases, with 12 bases left between them. The CDR3 is 15 residues long. Germline V lookup: CDR1 MNHEY, CDR2 SVGAGI. DNA of the CDR3: TGTGCCAGCAGCCCACTAGTCCTCTCCTACAATGAGCAGTTCTTC. Translating it yields CASSPLVLSYNEQFF.

This chain connects TRBV4-2 to TRBJ2-7; 11 bases agree with TRBD2. Looked up from germline, CDR1 is LGHNA and CDR2 is YNFKEQ. V shed 5 bases and J 3 bases; nucleotides not matched to a gene: 6. The CDR3 is 15 residues long. The CDR3 nucleotides are TGTGCCAGCAGCTTATCGACTAGCGGGGACTACGAGCAGTACTTC. Its protein product is CASSLSTSGDYEQYF.

The gene calls are TRBV29-1 and TRBJ1-1; perhaps TRBD1 as D (6 bases). The CDR3 is made up of 13 amino acids. V dropped 7 bases and J dropped 5 bases, with 17 bases sitting between them. Germline CDR1 SQVTM, CDR2 ANQGSEA. In DNA form, the CDR3 reads TGCAGCGGAGCACAGGGTATTGTAACTGAAGCTTTCTTT. Amino acids: CSGAQGIVTEAFF.

This chain uses TRBV4-2 with TRBJ2-5, with D perhaps matching TRBD1 (5 bases). The CDR3 has 13 residues. V was cut by 0 bases and J by 5 bases, with 7 bases left in between. Germline CDR1 and CDR2: LGHNA and YNFKEQ. CDR3 amino acids: CASSQDAGETQYF. The DNA for the CDR3 is TGTGCCAGCAGCCAAGATGCAGGGGAGACCCAGTACTTC.

Worth noting for this clonotype: A junction boundary mismatches the germline segment, possibly from a read error. The chain joins TRBV4-3 to TRBJ2-7, with a weak D call TRBD1 (7 bases). Germline-derived CDR1 and CDR2 are LGHNA and YSLEER. This CDR3 spans 16 amino acids. In DNA form, the CDR3 reads TGCGCCAGCAGCGAAGAAACTCCAGGGGGGTCCTACGAGCAGTACTTC. Its translation is CASSEETPGGSYEQYF.

V gene TRBV20-1 combines with J gene TRBJ2-3; 7 bases are a match to TRBD2. Trimming removed 7 bases from V and 1 base from J; junction bases left unmatched: 8. The germline V gene has CDR1 DFQATT and CDR2 SNEGSKA (reference sequence). This CDR3 spans 14 amino acids. The CDR3 nucleotides read TGCAGTGGACGCACGGCGGGGGGCACAGATACGCAGTATTTT. Encoded protein: CSGRTAGGTDTQYF.

V is TRBV12-3 or TRBV12-4 and J is TRBJ1-2; 7 bases match TRBD1. This CDR3 contains 15 residues. V dropped 0 bases and J dropped 7; count of bases not matched to a gene: 8. CDR3 DNA sequence: TGTGCCAGCAGTTTAGCGGAGACAGGGATTAGTGGCTACACCTTC. Encoded protein: CASSLAETGISGYTF.

This clonotype showed up just once. The chain couples TRBV2 to TRBJ2-1; tentatively, D is TRBD1 (6 bases). The germline V and J ends were trimmed by 0 bases and 12 bases, with 9 bases remaining between them. Looked up from germline, CDR1 is SNHLY and CDR2 is FYNNEI. The CDR3 has 12 amino acids. This chain's CDR3 is CASSEARGRQFF. The CDR3 coding sequence is TGTGCCAGCAGTGAAGCTAGGGGGAGGCAGTTCTTC.

The chain is built from TRBV7-2 and TRBJ2-5; D is perhaps TRBD2 (7 bases). Trimming took off 5 bases at V and 4 bases at J, with 14 bases between the two ends. The CDR3 spans 14 residues. The germline V gene encodes CDR1 SGHTA and CDR2 FQGNSA. The CDR3 region is CASSPRGGRETQYF. For the CDR3, the DNA is TGTGCCAGCAGCCCCCGCGGGGGCAGAGAGACCCAGTACTTC. Based on the CDR3 plus reference TRBV7-2 and TRBJ2-5, the full variable domain is GAGVSQSPSNKVTEKGKDVELRCDPISGHTALYWYRQSLGQGLEFLIYFQGNSAPDKSGLPSDRFSAERTGGSVSTLTIQRTQQEDSAVYLCASSPRGGRETQYFGPGTRLLVL.